These T cell receptor beta chains were read from a single sample in a study of blood T cell repertoires in COVID-19. Measured with immunoSEQ multiplex PCR; TCRdb has only the in-frame clones, and not every one. The data show about 300,000 clones, around 85% seen once. Input material: PBMCs or T cells enriched from blood (not recorded which). All receptors derive from a woman between 50 and 59 years old who had recovered from COVID-19. The CDR3 runs from the conserved cysteine through the conserved F or W. Each record gives: V gene, J gene, D gene, clone size, CDR3 protein, CDR3 DNA. A D gene is named only where the DNA matches it firmly. Some rows have no size entry. The others give once, few or many, or a class for an expanded clone.

v_gene: TRBV7-3
j_gene: TRBJ1-2
d_gene: TRBD1
abundance: .
CDR3aa: CASSAASGTGGYGYTF
CDR3nt: TGTGCCAGCAGCGCAGCCTCCGGGACAGGGGGTTATGGCTACACCTTC

v_gene: TRBV11-3
j_gene: TRBJ1-2
d_gene: TRBD1
abundance: .
CDR3aa: CASSLAANNSDRDQPGGYTF
CDR3nt: TGTGCCAGCAGCTTAGCAGCTAATAATTCGGACAGGGATCAGCCGGGTGGCTACACCTTC

v_gene: TRBV10-3
j_gene: TRBJ1-6
d_gene: TRBD1
abundance: .
CDR3aa: CAITRDSENSPLHF
CDR3nt: TGTGCCATCACCCGGGACAGTGAGAATTCACCCCTCCACTTT

v_gene: TRBV30
j_gene: TRBJ2-1
d_gene: .
abundance: .
CDR3aa: CAWSGEAAEQFF
CDR3nt: TGTGCCTGGAGTGGCGAGGCCGCTGAGCAGTTCTTC

v_gene: TRBV6-5
j_gene: TRBJ1-3
d_gene: .
abundance: .
CDR3aa: CASSYSLGASGNTIYF
CDR3nt: TGTGCCAGCAGTTACTCGTTGGGGGCCTCTGGAAACACCATATATTTT

v_gene: TRBV7-6
j_gene: TRBJ1-4
d_gene: .
abundance: .
CDR3aa: CASSTLGQQVGNEKLFF
CDR3nt: TGTGCCAGCAGCACTTTAGGACAGCAAGTTGGGAATGAAAAACTGTTTTTT

v_gene: TRBV19
j_gene: TRBJ1-5
d_gene: .
abundance: few
CDR3aa: CASNNRLPGNQPQHF
CDR3nt: TGTGCCAGTAATAACCGCCTCCCGGGCAATCAGCCCCAGCATTTT

v_gene: TRBV30
j_gene: TRBJ2-7
d_gene: TRBD1
abundance: .
CDR3aa: CAWSARGPSYEQYF
CDR3nt: TGTGCCTGGAGTGCGAGGGGGCCCTCCTACGAGCAGTACTTC

v_gene: TRBV6-2/TRBV6-3
j_gene: TRBJ2-7
d_gene: .
abundance: .
CDR3aa: CASSPPAREYSYEQYF
CDR3nt: TGTGCCAGCAGTCCCCCTGCCCGGGAGTACTCCTACGAGCAGTACTTC

v_gene: TRBV18
j_gene: TRBJ2-7
d_gene: TRBD1
abundance: once
CDR3aa: CASSPPGQGIHEQYF
CDR3nt: TGTGCCAGCTCACCACCGGGACAGGGTATCCACGAGCAGTACTTC